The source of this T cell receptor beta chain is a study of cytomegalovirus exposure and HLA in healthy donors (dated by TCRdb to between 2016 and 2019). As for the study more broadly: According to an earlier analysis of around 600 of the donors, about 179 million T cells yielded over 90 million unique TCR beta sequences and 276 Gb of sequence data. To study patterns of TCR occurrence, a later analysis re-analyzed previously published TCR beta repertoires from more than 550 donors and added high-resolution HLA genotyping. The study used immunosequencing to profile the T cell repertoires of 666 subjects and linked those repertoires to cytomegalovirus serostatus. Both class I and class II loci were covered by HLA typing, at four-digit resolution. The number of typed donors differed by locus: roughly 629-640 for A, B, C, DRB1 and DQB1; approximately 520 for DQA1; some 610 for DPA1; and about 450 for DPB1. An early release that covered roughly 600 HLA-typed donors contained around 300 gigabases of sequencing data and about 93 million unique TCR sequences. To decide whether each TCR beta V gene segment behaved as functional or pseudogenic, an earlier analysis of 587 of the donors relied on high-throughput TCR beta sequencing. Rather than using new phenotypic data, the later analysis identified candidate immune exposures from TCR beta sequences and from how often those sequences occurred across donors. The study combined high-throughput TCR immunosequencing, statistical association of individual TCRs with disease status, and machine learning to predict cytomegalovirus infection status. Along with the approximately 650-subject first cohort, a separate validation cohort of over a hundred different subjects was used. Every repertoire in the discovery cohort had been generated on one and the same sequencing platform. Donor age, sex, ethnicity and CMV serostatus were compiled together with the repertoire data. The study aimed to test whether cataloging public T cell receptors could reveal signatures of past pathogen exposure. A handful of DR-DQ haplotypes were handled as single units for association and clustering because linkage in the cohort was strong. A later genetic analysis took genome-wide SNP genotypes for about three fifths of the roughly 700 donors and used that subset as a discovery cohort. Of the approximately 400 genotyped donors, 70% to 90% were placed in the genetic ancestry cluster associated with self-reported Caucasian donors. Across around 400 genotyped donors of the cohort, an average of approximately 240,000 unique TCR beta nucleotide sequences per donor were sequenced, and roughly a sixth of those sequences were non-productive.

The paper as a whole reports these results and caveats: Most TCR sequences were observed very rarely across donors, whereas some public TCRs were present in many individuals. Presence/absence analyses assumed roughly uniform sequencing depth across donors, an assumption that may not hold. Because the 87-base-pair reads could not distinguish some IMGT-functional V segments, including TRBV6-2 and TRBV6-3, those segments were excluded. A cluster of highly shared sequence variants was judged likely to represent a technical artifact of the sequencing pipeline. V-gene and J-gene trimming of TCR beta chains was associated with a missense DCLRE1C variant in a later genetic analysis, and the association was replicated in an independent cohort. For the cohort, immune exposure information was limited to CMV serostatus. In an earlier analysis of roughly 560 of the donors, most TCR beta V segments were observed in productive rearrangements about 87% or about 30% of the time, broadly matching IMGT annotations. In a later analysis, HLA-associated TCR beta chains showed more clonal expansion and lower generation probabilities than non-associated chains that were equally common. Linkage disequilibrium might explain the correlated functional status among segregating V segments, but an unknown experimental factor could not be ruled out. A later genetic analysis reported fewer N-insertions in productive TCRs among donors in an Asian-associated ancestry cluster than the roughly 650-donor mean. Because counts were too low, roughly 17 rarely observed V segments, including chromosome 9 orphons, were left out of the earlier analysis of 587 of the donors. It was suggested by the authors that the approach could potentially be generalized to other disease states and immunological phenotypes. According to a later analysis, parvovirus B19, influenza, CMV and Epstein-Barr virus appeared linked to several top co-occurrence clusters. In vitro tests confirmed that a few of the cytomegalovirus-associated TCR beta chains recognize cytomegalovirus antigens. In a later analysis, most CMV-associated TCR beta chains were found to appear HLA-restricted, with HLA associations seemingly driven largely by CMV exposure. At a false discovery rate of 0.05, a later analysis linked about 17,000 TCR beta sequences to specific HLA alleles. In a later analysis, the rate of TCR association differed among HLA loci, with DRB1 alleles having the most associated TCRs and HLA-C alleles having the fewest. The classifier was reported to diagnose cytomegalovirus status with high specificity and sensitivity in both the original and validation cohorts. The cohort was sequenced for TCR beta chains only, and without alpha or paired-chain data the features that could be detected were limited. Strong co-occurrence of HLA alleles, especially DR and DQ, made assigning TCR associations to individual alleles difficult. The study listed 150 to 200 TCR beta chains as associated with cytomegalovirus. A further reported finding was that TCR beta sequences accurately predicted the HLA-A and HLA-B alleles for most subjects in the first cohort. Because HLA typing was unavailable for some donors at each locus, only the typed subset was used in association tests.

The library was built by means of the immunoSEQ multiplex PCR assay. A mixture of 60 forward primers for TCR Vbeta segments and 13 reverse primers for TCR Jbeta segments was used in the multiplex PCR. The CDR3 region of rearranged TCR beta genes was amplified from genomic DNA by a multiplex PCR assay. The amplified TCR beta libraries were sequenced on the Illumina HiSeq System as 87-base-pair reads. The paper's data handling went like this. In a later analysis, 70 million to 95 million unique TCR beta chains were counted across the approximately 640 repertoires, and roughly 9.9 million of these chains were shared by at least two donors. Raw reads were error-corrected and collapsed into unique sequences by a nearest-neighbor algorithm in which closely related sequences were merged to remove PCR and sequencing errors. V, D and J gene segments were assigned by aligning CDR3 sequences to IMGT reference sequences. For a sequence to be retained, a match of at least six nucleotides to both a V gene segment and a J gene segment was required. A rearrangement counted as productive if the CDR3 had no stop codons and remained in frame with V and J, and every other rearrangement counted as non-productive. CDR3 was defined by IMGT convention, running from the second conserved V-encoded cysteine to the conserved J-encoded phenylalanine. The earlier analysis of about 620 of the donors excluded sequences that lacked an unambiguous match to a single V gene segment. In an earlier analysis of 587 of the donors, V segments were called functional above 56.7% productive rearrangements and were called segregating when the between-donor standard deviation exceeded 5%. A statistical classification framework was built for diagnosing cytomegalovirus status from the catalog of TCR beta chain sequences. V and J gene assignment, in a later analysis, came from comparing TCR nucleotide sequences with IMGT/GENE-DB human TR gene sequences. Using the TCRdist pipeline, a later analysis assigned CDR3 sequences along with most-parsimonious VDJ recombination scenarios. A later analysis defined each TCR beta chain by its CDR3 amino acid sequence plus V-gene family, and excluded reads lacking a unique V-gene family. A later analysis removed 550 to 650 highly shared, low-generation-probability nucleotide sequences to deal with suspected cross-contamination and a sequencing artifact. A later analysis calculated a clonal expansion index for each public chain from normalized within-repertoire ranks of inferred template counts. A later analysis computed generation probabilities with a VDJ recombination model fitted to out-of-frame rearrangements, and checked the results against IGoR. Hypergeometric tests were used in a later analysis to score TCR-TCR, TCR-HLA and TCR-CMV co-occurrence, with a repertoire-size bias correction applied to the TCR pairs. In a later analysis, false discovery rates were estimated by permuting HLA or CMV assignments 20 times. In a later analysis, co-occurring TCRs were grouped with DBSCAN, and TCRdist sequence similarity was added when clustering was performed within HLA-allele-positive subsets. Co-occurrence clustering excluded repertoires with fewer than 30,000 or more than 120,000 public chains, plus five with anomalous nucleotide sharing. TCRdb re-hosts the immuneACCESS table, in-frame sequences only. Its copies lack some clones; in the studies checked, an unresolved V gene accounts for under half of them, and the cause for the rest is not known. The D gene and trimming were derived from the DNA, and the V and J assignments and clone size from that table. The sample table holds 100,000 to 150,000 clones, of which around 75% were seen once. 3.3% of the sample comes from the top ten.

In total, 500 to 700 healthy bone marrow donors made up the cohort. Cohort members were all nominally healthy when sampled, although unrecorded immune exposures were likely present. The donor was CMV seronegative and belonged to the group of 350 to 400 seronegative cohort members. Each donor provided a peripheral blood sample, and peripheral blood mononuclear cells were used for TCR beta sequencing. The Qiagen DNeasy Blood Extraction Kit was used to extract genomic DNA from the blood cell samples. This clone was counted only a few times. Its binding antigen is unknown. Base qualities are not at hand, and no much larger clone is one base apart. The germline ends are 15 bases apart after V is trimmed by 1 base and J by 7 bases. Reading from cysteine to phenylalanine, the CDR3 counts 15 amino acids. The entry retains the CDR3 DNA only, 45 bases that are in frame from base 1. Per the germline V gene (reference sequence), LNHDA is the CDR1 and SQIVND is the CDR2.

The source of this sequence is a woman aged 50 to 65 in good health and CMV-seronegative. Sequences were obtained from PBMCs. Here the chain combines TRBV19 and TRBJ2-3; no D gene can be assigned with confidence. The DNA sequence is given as TGTGCCAGTAGTATAGGCCACAGCAGTGGGTATACGCAGTATTTT. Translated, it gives CASSIGHSSGYTQYF.